This T cell receptor beta chain was recovered during a study of Graves' ophthalmopathy and Graves' hyperthyroidism. At the level of the study: The term stable hyperthyroidism indicated an absence of ophthalmopathy within 18 months of follow-up.

This CDR3 has 15 amino acids. The germline gives CDR1 DFQATT, CDR2 SNEGSKA (reference sequence). V dropped 2 bases and J dropped 3; count of bases not matched to a gene: 5. In this cohort, patients with other autoimmune diseases, uncontrolled infections, pregnancy or lactation were excluded. The study amplified TCR beta CDR3 regions using RNA transcripts. The workflow started with a first-round RT-PCR run with HTBI primers and then moved on to a second-round multiplex PCR. One entry per CDR3 protein, called by TCRdb with MiXCR from the multiplex PCR reads. Altogether more than 1,000,000 distinct CDR3 sequences are present, 35% to 40% being singletons, with the ten largest covering 11%. Whole-study results and caveats: Most expanded thyroid clonotypes above 0.001 frequency also appeared in blood. The model flagged ophthalmopathy progression at approximately 66% sensitivity and 72% to 85% specificity.

This clonotype was seen a few times. Antigen specificity is unknown. The chain employs TRBV20-1 and TRBJ2-7, with 12 positions matching TRBD2. This TCR was recovered from an adult man with Graves' hyperthyroidism. Sequenced: peripheral blood or thyroid tissue (not recorded which). CDR3 DNA: TGCAGTGCTAGACTAGCGGGAGGGCCATACTACGAGCAGTACTTC. It yields the protein CSARLAGGPYYEQYF.